This T cell receptor beta chain originates from a study of blood T cell repertoires in COVID-19. V lost 6 bases and J lost 0, with 9 bases in between. The CDR3 runs 14 residues. CDR1 and CDR2 from the germline V gene are SGHDN and FVKESK. Clones were read by immunoSEQ multiplex PCR, and TCRdb kept only the in-frame ones, dropping some. Among fewer than 300,000 clones listed, 85% to 90% were seen once. This clone showed up just once. The rearrangement links TRBV14 to TRBJ1-3, with a tentative D call TRBD1 (6 bases). This TCR derives from a middle-aged woman who had recovered from COVID-19. Sample: peripheral blood. CDR3 residues: CASRKTGSGNTIYF. The CDR3 coding sequence is TGTGCCAGCAGGAAGACAGGCTCTGGAAACACCATATATTTT.